The 18 T cell receptor beta chains in this list originate from one sample, sequenced in a study of blood T cells in healthy people across ages. A second PCR, run for about 7 to 11 cycles, used a sample-barcoded 5' primer plus a J-beta primer mix. In TCRdb, the 5' RACE reads were re-called with MiXCR into one record per CDR3 protein. The sample consists of 1.4 million to 1.5 million distinct CDR3 sequences, about 43% of them appearing once. Input material: blood. The receptors here all came from a woman aged 18-30 years in good health.

In this sample, this clonotype turned up a few times. The chain has TRBV15 and TRBJ2-3; 7 bases map to TRBD2. With 1 base clipped from V and 0 bases from J, the junction kept 10 bases outside the gene matches. The CDR3 runs 18 residues. Germline loops: CDR1 LNHNV, CDR2 YYDKDF (reference sequence). CDR3 in DNA: TGTGCCACCAGCAGAGTTCCCCCGGGGGGAACTAGCACAGATACGCAGTATTTT. Protein sequence: CATSRVPPGGTSTDTQYF.

J is TRBJ2-1 and V is TRBV27; 13 bases are a match to TRBD2. The CDR3 totals 18 residues. The ends lost 2 bases at V and 7 bases at J; junction bases unmatched: 11. The germline V gene has CDR1 MNHEY and CDR2 SMNVEV (reference sequence). The DNA for the CDR3 is TGTGCCAGCAGTTTAGCTGTACTAGCGGGAGGGCCGGATAATGAGCAGTTCTTC. This translates into CASSLAVLAGGPDNEQFF.

The CDR3: CATPSGGDEQFF. The CDR3 DNA reads as TGTGCCACCCCCTCGGGAGGCGATGAGCAGTTCTTC. This chain joins TRBV12-3 or TRBV12-4 and TRBJ2-1; 7 nucleotides match TRBD2. The CDR3 consists of 12 residues. Trimming removed 10 bases from V and 8 bases from J; junction bases left unmatched: 8.

V usage is TRBV12-3 or TRBV12-4 and J usage is TRBJ2-1, with 7 bases aligning to TRBD2. This CDR3 has 15 residues. Losses at the gene ends were 3 bases for V and 6 bases for J; bases not matched to a gene: 8. In DNA form, the CDR3 reads TGTGCCAGCAGTTTTAAGAACGGGGGGAGCAATGAGCAGTTCTTC. Protein: CASSFKNGGSNEQFF.

This chain connects TRBV7-6 to TRBJ2-7; TRBD1 matches 8 bases. Germline assignment: CDR1 SGHVS and CDR2 FNYEAQ. Trimming took 5 bases from V and 0 from J; bases not matched to a gene: 12. This CDR3 contains 17 residues. The CDR3 region is CASSPDTGGLGSYEQYF. The CDR3, as DNA: TGTGCCAGCAGCCCAGATACAGGGGGATTGGGCTCCTACGAGCAGTACTTC. Full variable domain (missing parts from reference TRBV7-6 and TRBJ2-7): GAGVSQSPRYKVTKRGQDVALRCDPISGHVSLYWYRQALGQGPEFLTYFNYEAQQDKSGLPNDRFSAERPEGSISTLTIQRTEQRDSAMYRCASSPDTGGLGSYEQYFGPGTRLTVT.

The rearrangement joins TRBV6-1 to TRBJ2-1; D might be TRBD2 (7 bases). Germline V lookup: CDR1 MNHNS, CDR2 SASEGT. V was trimmed by 8 bases and J by 7 bases, leaving 21 bases between them. The CDR3 sequence is 15 residues long. CDR3 coding DNA: TGTGCCAGCCTTAACTATGCGGGGGCCAGGAATGAGCAGTTCTTC. Translating gives CASLNYAGARNEQFF.

This clonotype was observed a few times. The chain employs TRBV28 and TRBJ2-4; tentatively, D is TRBD1 (6 bases). Germline V gene data show CDR1 as MDHEN and CDR2 as SYDVKM. The CDR3 consists of 14 residues. The V end was cut by 6 bases, the J end by 7 bases, with 16 bases between. In DNA, the CDR3 is TGTGCCAGCAGCTTCGGACAGCATTACAACATTCAGTACTTC. Amino acid sequence: CASSFGQHYNIQYF.

This clonotype was counted a few times. The chain joins TRBV14 to TRBJ2-7, with 13 nucleotides matching TRBD2. Germline lookup yields CDR1 SGHDN and CDR2 FVKESK. The CDR3 is 19 residues long. The V segment lost 3 bases and the J segment 1 base; nucleotides outside the gene matches: 12. Here the CDR3 DNA reads TGTGCCAGCAGCCAGCGATTGGGAGGGACTAGCGGGGTTTCCTACGAGCAGTACTTC. It translates to CASSQRLGGTSGVSYEQYF.

Ten or more counts support this clonotype. The V and J genes are TRBV20-1 and TRBJ1-6, with 8 bases matching TRBD1. V shed 0 bases, J shed 12 bases, and the junction held 10 bases outside the gene matches. Germline-derived CDR1 and CDR2 are DFQATT and SNEGSKA (reference sequence). CDR3 length: 15 residues. CDR3 DNA sequence: TGCAGTGCTAGAGATGAGGCAGGGGGCGCGAAACCCCTCCACTTT. Translation: CSARDEAGGAKPLHF.

This clonotype appeared a few times. The rearrangement uses TRBV4-1 and TRBJ2-4, with a tentative D call TRBD2 (6 bases). There are 17 residues in the CDR3. The V end lost 0 bases, the J end lost 13 bases, and 25 bases lay between the germline ends. CDR1 is MGHRA, CDR2 YSYEKL, per germline. Written as DNA, the CDR3 is TGCGCCAGCAGCCAAGATAGCGGTACAGTTCTACTACGAGAGCAGTACTTC. This gives the protein CASSQDSGTVLLREQYF.

Many counts were recorded for this clonotype. The V gene is TRBV7-2, the J gene TRBJ1-2; 11 positions agree with TRBD1. This CDR3 is 15 amino acids long. Germline V lookup: CDR1 SGHTA, CDR2 FQGNSA. V trimming: 5 bases; J trimming: 4 bases; junction bases outside the gene matches: 6. The CDR3 sequence: CASSTRTGGVYGYTF. The CDR3 nucleotides are TGTGCCAGCAGCACTAGGACAGGGGGCGTCTATGGCTACACCTTC.

The DNA for the CDR3 is TGCAGTGCTAGGGATACAGGGCTAAATTCACCCCTCCACTTT. Its translation is CSARDTGLNSPLHF. V is TRBV20-1 and J is TRBJ1-6; perhaps TRBD1 as D (6 bases). Trimming cost V 3 bases and J 7 bases, with 13 bases left between them. CDR3 length equals 14 residues. In germline, CDR1 is DFQATT, CDR2 SNEGSKA (reference sequence).

The rearrangement uses TRBV7-9 and TRBJ1-6, with a weak D call TRBD1 (5 bases). V gave up 5 bases and J gave up 2 bases, with 16 bases separating them. The CDR3 is 17 residues long. In germline, CDR1 is SEHNR, CDR2 FQNEAQ (reference sequence). The CDR3 nucleotides read TGTGCCAGCAGCCCCGCGTCGGAGGACACCTATAATTCACCCCTCCACTTT. Encoded protein: CASSPASEDTYNSPLHF. Using reference TRBV7-9 and TRBJ1-6 for the parts outside the CDR3, the full variable domain is DTGVSQNPRHKITKRGQNVTFRCDPISEHNRLYWYRQTLGQGPEFLTYFQNEAQLEKSRLLSDRFSAERPKGSFSTLEIQRTEQGDSAMYLCASSPASEDTYNSPLHFGNGTRLTVT.

The chain combines TRBV6-6 with TRBJ1-2; D is ambiguous. The CDR3 is 10 residues long. V dropped 2 bases and J dropped 10 bases, with 5 bases sitting between them. Looked up from germline, CDR1 is MNHNY and CDR2 is SVGAGI (reference sequence). CDR3 residues: CASSYQTYTF. DNA for the CDR3: TGTGCCAGCAGTTACCAAACCTACACCTTC.

The chain is built from TRBV7-2 and TRBJ1-2, with TRBD1 matching 9 bases. Germline V gene sequence: CDR1 SGHTA, CDR2 FQGNSA. This CDR3 spans 14 amino acids. Trimming took 5 bases from V and 11 from J; bases not matched to a gene: 12. CDR3 coding DNA: TGTGCCAGCAGCCTCGAAGGGGGGACAGGGCCTTACACCTTC. It encodes CASSLEGGTGPYTF.

This rearrangement joins TRBV5-1 to TRBJ2-1; TRBD2 matches at 7 bases. This CDR3 is built from 16 residues. Trimming at V came to 5 bases and at J to 0 bases, leaving 8 bases not matched to a gene. The germline V gene encodes CDR1 SGHRS and CDR2 YFSETQ. The CDR3 DNA reads as TGCGCCAGCAGTTTGATGTGGGGGGGCTCCTACAATGAGCAGTTCTTC. This gives the protein CASSLMWGGSYNEQFF.

This chain joins TRBV10-3 and TRBJ1-3, with D possibly being TRBD1 (5 bases). Trimming took off 9 bases at V and 0 bases at J, with 15 bases between the two ends. The CDR3 length is 15 residues. The germline CDR1 and CDR2 sequences are ENHRY and SYGVKD. The CDR3 DNA is TGTGCCATGGAAAGGGACGGTAGCTCTGGAAACACCATATATTTT. Protein sequence: CAMERDGSSGNTIYF.

The V gene is TRBV7-2, the J gene TRBJ2-7; TRBD1 aligns across 12 bases. The CDR3 is 16 amino acids. V lost 3 bases, J lost 3 bases, and 6 bases stayed unmatched. Germline V gives CDR1 SGHTA, CDR2 FQGNSA. The CDR3 loop reads CASSLSGTGGGYEQYF. The CDR3 region has the DNA TGTGCCAGCAGCTTGTCTGGGACAGGGGGCGGCTACGAGCAGTACTTC.